The rows below give T cell receptor beta chains drawn from one sample of a study of blood T cell repertoires in COVID-19. Profiled with immunoSEQ multiplex PCR; TCRdb holds only in-frame clones, not every one. The sample shows about 210,000 clones, about 81% of them seen only once. Sequencing input: PBMCs or T cells enriched from blood (not recorded which). The receptor set was obtained from a man in his forties who had recovered from COVID-19. Both conserved end residues are part of each CDR3. Each record gives: D gene, J gene, clone size, V gene, CDR3 DNA, CDR3 protein. D genes are given only for firm matches. A clone size is listed for some rows: how often the clone was seen (once, few, many), or a class if it is expanded.

TRBD1,TRBJ2-2,-,TRBV29-1,TGCAGCGTTGAACACAGGGGGCTTACCGGGGAGCTGTTTTTT,CSVEHRGLTGELFF
-,TRBJ2-5,-,TRBV6-5,TGTGCCAGCGCCCAGGTTTCAAGAGAGACCCAGTACTTC,CASAQVSRETQYF
-,TRBJ2-2,-,TRBV5-4,TGTGCCAGCACCTCCCGCGGGCACGGCACCGGGGAGCTGTTTTTT,CASTSRGHGTGELFF
-,TRBJ2-7,-,TRBV5-1,TGCGCCAGCAGCTTGGTAATAAATCAGGGCGACGAGCAGTACTTC,CASSLVINQGDEQYF
TRBD2,TRBJ2-3,-,TRBV7-2,TGTGCCAGCAGCTTAGACGGGAGGGCCGATACGCAGTATTTT,CASSLDGRADTQYF
-,TRBJ2-7,-,TRBV5-1,TGCGCCAGCAGGTTCGGTTCCTACGAGCAGTACTTC,CASRFGSYEQYF
TRBD1,TRBJ1-1,-,TRBV2,TGTGCCAGCAGGGGGGACGACAGGGGGAACACTGAAGCTTTCTTT,CASRGDDRGNTEAFF
TRBD1,TRBJ1-5,few,TRBV18,TGTGCCAGCTCACGTGGGACAGCCGTTTATAGCAATCAGCCCCAGCATTTT,CASSRGTAVYSNQPQHF
TRBD1,TRBJ1-2,-,TRBV6-5,TGTGCCAGCAGAACTAATTCCGGGACAGGGACCTACACCTTC,CASRTNSGTGTYTF
TRBD1,TRBJ1-1,-,TRBV12-5,TGTGCTAGTGCGAATTCAGGGGGCACTGAAGCTTTCTTT,CASANSGGTEAFF
-,TRBJ1-5,few,TRBV7-8,TGTGCCAGCAGCACGGGGGGCCGGCAGCCCCAGCATTTT,CASSTGGRQPQHF
-,TRBJ1-2,-,TRBV3-1/TRBV3-2,TGTGCCAGCAGCCCTACACTTCAGGGGAACTATGGCTACACCTTC,CASSPTLQGNYGYTF
-,TRBJ1-6,-,TRBV7-9,TGTGCCAGCAGCTCGACATTGAGCTCCTATAATTCACCCCTCCACTTT,CASSSTLSSYNSPLHF
-,TRBJ1-3,-,TRBV12-5,TGTGCTAGTGGTTTGTTTCGTGCAGGGAGAAACACCATATATTTT,CASGLFRAGRNTIYF
-,TRBJ1-3,-,TRBV19,TGTGCCAGTAGTATGGCGGGGCTGGGAAACACCATATATTTT,CASSMAGLGNTIYF
-,TRBJ2-1,few,TRBV5-1,TGCGCCAGCAGCTTGGAACTTAATGAGCAGTTCTTC,CASSLELNEQFF
TRBD1,TRBJ1-1,-,TRBV10-2,TGCGCCAGCCGACGGACAGGGAAGACTGAAGCTTTCTTT,CASRRTGKTEAFF
TRBD2,TRBJ2-5,-,TRBV2,TGTGCCAGCAGATCCGGGTCTAGCGGGAGCCCAGAGACCCAGTACTTC,CASRSGSSGSPETQYF
TRBD1,TRBJ1-5,-,TRBV4-1,TGCGCCAGCAGCCAAGGTCTGGGACAGGCAAATCAGCCCCAGCATTTT,CASSQGLGQANQPQHF
TRBD2,TRBJ2-4,-,TRBV7-3,TGTGCCAGCAGCTCCAGCGGGAGGGAATTGGGCAAAAACATTCAGTACTTC,CASSSSGRELGKNIQYF
TRBD1,TRBJ1-2,-,TRBV5-1,TGCGCCAGCAGCTTGGCCTCGGGACAGGGAGACTATGGCTACACCTTC,CASSLASGQGDYGYTF
-,TRBJ1-1,-,TRBV30,TGTGCCTCCTCTGAGGGCACTGAAGCTTTCTTT,CASSEGTEAFF
-,TRBJ2-1,-,TRBV4-1,TGCGCCAGCAGCCAAGAGATGGTTCCGACAGGTGGTGAGCAGTTCTTC,CASSQEMVPTGGEQFF
-,TRBJ2-1,-,TRBV5-4,TGTGCCAGCAGCTTGTACGGGATCTCCTACAATGAGCAGTTCTTC,CASSLYGISYNEQFF
TRBD1,TRBJ1-2,-,TRBV11-2,TGTGCCAGCAGCCGGATTGCAGGGACAGGGGCCGATGGCTACACCTTC,CASSRIAGTGADGYTF
-,TRBJ1-1,-,TRBV12-5,TGTGCTAGTGGGGGACTAACGGGGAGGAACACTGAAGCTTTCTTT,CASGGLTGRNTEAFF
-,TRBJ1-1,few,TRBV18,TGTGCCAGCTCTCCCCCGACAGTGAACACTGAAGCTTTCTTT,CASSPPTVNTEAFF
-,TRBJ2-3,once,TRBV19,TGTGCCAGTAGTATGGGGGGATGGGAAGATACGCAGTATTTT,CASSMGGWEDTQYF
TRBD1,TRBJ1-6,few,TRBV3-1/TRBV3-2,TGTGCCAGCAGCCAGAAGACAGGGCAAGGGTCACCCCTCCACTTT,CASSQKTGQGSPLHF
-,TRBJ1-1,-,TRBV12-5,TGTGCTAGTGGACCAGGGTGGACTGAAGCTTTCTTT,CASGPGWTEAFF
-,TRBJ2-3,once,TRBV9,TGTGCCAGCAGCGTAGCTCCGGGCACAGATACGCAGTATTTT,CASSVAPGTDTQYF
-,TRBJ2-3,-,TRBV7-8,TGTGCCAGCAGCCGCCGGGGGAGTAGCGGATACACAGATACGCAGTATTTT,CASSRRGSSGYTDTQYF
-,TRBJ2-3,once,TRBV25-1,TGTGCCAGCAGTGATGCCCCCACAGGGAGACTCACAGATACGCAGTATTTT,CASSDAPTGRLTDTQYF
-,TRBJ2-3,-,TRBV4-2,TGTGCCAGCAGCCAGGACTCACCGCTTGATACGCAGTATTTT,CASSQDSPLDTQYF
-,TRBJ1-6,-,TRBV11-2,TGTGCCAGCAGCTCTACGAGCTCCTATAATTCACCCCTCCACTTT,CASSSTSSYNSPLHF
-,TRBJ2-2,once,TRBV6-5,TGTGCCAGCAGTTACTCGAGCCAGGCTACCGGGGAGCTGTTTTTT,CASSYSSQATGELFF
-,TRBJ1-2,-,TRBV3-1/TRBV3-2,TGTGCCAGCAGCCAAGGAGTAAACTATGGCTACACCTTC,CASSQGVNYGYTF
TRBD1,TRBJ1-2,-,TRBV18,TGTGCCAGCTCACCAATGACAGGGACGCAAGCTAACTATGGCTACACCTTC,CASSPMTGTQANYGYTF
TRBD2,TRBJ2-7,-,TRBV3-1/TRBV3-2,TGTGCCAGCAGCCAAGGAACTAGCGGGCCAACCTACGAGCAGTACTTC,CASSQGTSGPTYEQYF
-,TRBJ1-3,-,TRBV30,TGTGCCTGGAGCCCCATGGGCCGGACAGTCGGAAACACCATATATTTT,CAWSPMGRTVGNTIYF
TRBD1,TRBJ2-3,-,TRBV2,TGTGCCAGCGGACAGGAGACAGATACGCAGTATTTT,CASGQETDTQYF
-,TRBJ1-5,once,TRBV7-9,TGTGCCAGCAGCTTAGGCAGGGATCAGCCCCAGCATTTT,CASSLGRDQPQHF
-,TRBJ1-5,-,TRBV30,TGTGCCTGGAGTGCTGCAGGGTTCAGGATTCAGCCCCAGCATTTT,CAWSAAGFRIQPQHF
TRBD2,TRBJ2-3,-,TRBV4-2,TGTGCCAGCAGCCAAGTAAGTGGGAGGGACACAGATACGCAGTATTTT,CASSQVSGRDTDTQYF
-,TRBJ1-3,few,TRBV3-1/TRBV3-2,TGTGCCAGCAGCCCAGGGTCTGGAAACACCATATATTTT,CASSPGSGNTIYF
TRBD1,TRBJ1-4,-,TRBV29-1,TGCAGCGTGACGGGGACAGGGGGTTCTCATGAAAAACTGTTTTTT,CSVTGTGGSHEKLFF
TRBD2,TRBJ2-3,-,TRBV2,TGTGCCAGCAGTACCGGAGCCTCTAGCGGGGGGGTCACAGATACGCAGTATTTT,CASSTGASSGGVTDTQYF
-,TRBJ2-1,few,TRBV11-2,TGTGCCAGCAGCCCTCAGTCGGCTAGCGGTAGGGGGGAGCAGTTCTTC,CASSPQSASGRGEQFF
TRBD1,TRBJ1-1,-,TRBV11-2,TGTGCCAGCAGCTTAGGCAGACAGGGCCTGAACACTGAAGCTTTCTTT,CASSLGRQGLNTEAFF
TRBD1,TRBJ1-2,-,TRBV2,TGTGCCAGATCGCACTTCGGGACAGGGATGAACTATGGCTACACCTTC,CARSHFGTGMNYGYTF
TRBD2,TRBJ2-7,many,TRBV13,TGTGCCAGCAGCTTCGACCTAGCGGGGGCGGTCGAGCAGTACTTC,CASSFDLAGAVEQYF
-,TRBJ2-7,many,TRBV29-1,TGCAGCGTTGGGGGGGTTGATCCCTACGAGCAGTACTTC,CSVGGVDPYEQYF